This record concerns one TCR beta chain sequence. This entry belongs to a study of CD8 T cells in Susac syndrome. A quantity of roughly 0.5 to 1 ug RNA underwent reverse transcription using random hexamers. TCRdb reanalysed the immunoSEQ multiplex PCR reads using MiXCR and keeps one entry per CDR3 protein. Of about 290,000 distinct CDR3 sequences listed, roughly 90% are singletons. Sequencing was done on a sample of CD8+ T cells from PBMCs. This TCR came from a human donor with multiple sclerosis.

The CDR3 sequence is CSARDRVGGVDTQYF. The CDR3 DNA reads as TGCAGTGCTAGAGATCGGGTCGGAGGGGTGGATACGCAGTATTTT. The rearrangement joins TRBV20-1 to TRBJ2-3, with D perhaps matching TRBD2 (6 bases). The CDR3 is 15 amino acids. Germline CDR1 and CDR2: DFQATT and SNEGSKA (reference sequence). With 0 bases removed from V and 6 bases from J, the gap between germline ends came to 16 bases.